This entry describes one T cell receptor beta chain. The sample belongs to a study of blood T cell repertoires in COVID-19. Cohorts were determined from participant-reported clinical history. Data came from immunoSEQ multiplex PCR; TCRdb stores just in-frame clones and leaves some out. The table lists 230,000 or so clones, around 88% of them singletons, with over 2% in the top ten. The CDR3 runs to 19 residues. J lost 4 bases, V lost 4 bases, and 14 bases had no gene match. The V and J genes are TRBV23-1 and TRBJ2-5; 14 bases line up with TRBD2. TRBV23-1 is labeled an ORF, and its function is uncertain. The TCR originated in a woman aged 40 to 50 with acute COVID-19. Sample: PBMCs or T cells enriched from blood (not recorded which). CDR3 residues: CASSPGLAGGPTEVETQYF. CDR3 DNA: TGCGCCAGCAGTCCCGGACTAGCGGGAGGTCCTACGGAGGTAGAGACCCAGTACTTC.